These 21 T cell receptor beta chains originate from one sample sequenced in a study of shared clonotypes between healthy human individuals. Generated by immunoSEQ multiplex PCR, the TCRdb table keeps only in-frame clones and is missing some. The sample holds roughly 2.1 million clones, under 95% seen once. Terminally differentiated effector memory CD45RA+ cells were excluded from the naive CD8 cells, which were CD45RO-negative and positively selected for CCR7. Sequenced material: naive CD8+ T cells from PBMCs. Receptors originate from a young man in good health. Some clones in this sample may be carry-over from other donors' samples.

The V and J genes are TRBV7-3 and TRBJ1-5; TRBD1 matches at 7 bases. Germline loops: CDR1 SGHTA, CDR2 FQGTGA. The CDR3 is 19 amino acids. With 8 bases clipped from V and 2 bases from J, the junction kept 21 bases outside the gene matches. CDR3 in amino acids: CASLTPGQSIIVGNQPQHF. The CDR3 DNA follows: TGTGCCAGCCTTACCCCGGGACAGTCCATCATTGTCGGCAATCAGCCCCAGCATTTT.

V is TRBV7-2 and J is TRBJ2-1, with D possibly TRBD1 on 5 matching bases. The ends were cut back, 2 bases at V and 8 bases at J, with 7 bases in the middle. The CDR3 sequence is 12 residues long. Per germline, CDR1 SGHTA and CDR2 FQGNSA. CDR3 sequence: CASSLRGDEQFF. Here the CDR3 DNA reads TGTGCCAGCAGCTTAAGGGGCGATGAGCAGTTCTTC. The variable domain in full, with the rest retrieved from reference TRBV7-2 and TRBJ2-1, is GAGVSQSPSNKVTEKGKDVELRCDPISGHTALYWYRQSLGQGLEFLIYFQGNSAPDKSGLPSDRFSAERTGGSVSTLTIQRTQQEDSAVYLCASSLRGDEQFFGPGTRLTVL.

CDR3 DNA: TGCGCCAGCAGCTGGCGGACTAGCGGGGACAATGAGCAGTTCTTC. Residues: CASSWRTSGDNEQFF. The chain links TRBV5-1 to TRBJ2-1; 12 nucleotides match TRBD2. V dropped 3 bases and J dropped 5; count of bases not matched to a gene: 3. Germline values: CDR1 SGHRS, CDR2 YFSETQ. The CDR3 length is 15 residues.

The chain uses TRBV7-9 and TRBJ2-7; 7 bases are a match to TRBD2. The CDR3 spans 15 residues. V shed 5 bases and J 4 bases; nucleotides not matched to a gene: 11. CDR1 is SEHNR and CDR2 is FQNEAQ in the germline V gene (reference sequence). Written as DNA, the CDR3 is TGTGCCAGCAGCGCAGGGAGGGAGGTACGGTACGAGCAGTACTTC. Translating it yields CASSAGREVRYEQYF.

This chain links TRBV7-9 with TRBJ2-3; 9 nucleotides match TRBD1. Germline CDR1 and CDR2: SEHNR and FQNEAQ (reference sequence). The J segment lost 4 bases and the V segment lost 5 bases, leaving 10 bases of the junction unmatched. CDR3 length: 16 residues. The CDR3 coding sequence is TGTGCCAGCAGCCCACAGACAGGGGGGGTCCCAGATACGCAGTATTTT. Translating gives CASSPQTGGVPDTQYF.

The CDR3 is CASRYTGELFF. The CDR3 region has the DNA TGTGCCAGCAGGTACACCGGGGAGCTGTTTTTT. V gene TRBV7-3 combines with J gene TRBJ2-2; D call uncertain. V lost 6 bases, J lost 3 bases, and 2 bases lay in between. The CDR3 extends over 11 amino acids. Germline V gives CDR1 SGHTA, CDR2 FQGTGA.

This clone was counted a single time. The gene calls are TRBV28 and TRBJ2-7; 9 bases are shared with TRBD1. Germline CDR1 MDHEN, CDR2 SYDVKM. The CDR3 contains 16 residues. V lost 3 bases, J lost 6 bases, and 12 bases stayed unmatched. CDR3 amino acids: CASSFNNAGQGGEQYF. DNA of the CDR3: TGTGCCAGCAGTTTTAATAATGCGGGACAGGGTGGCGAGCAGTACTTC.

The count of this clone is one. The chain joins TRBV13 to TRBJ1-2; possible D gene TRBD1, 5 bases. The CDR3 loop spans 18 amino acids. CDR1 is PRHDT, CDR2 FYEKMQ, per germline (reference sequence). Trimming took off 5 bases at V and 5 bases at J, with 27 bases between the two ends. The CDR3 DNA is TGTGCCAGCAGCCCAGAGGATCTCCGGGACTCTACCCGATATGGCTACACCTTC. It is translated as CASSPEDLRDSTRYGYTF.

This rearrangement joins TRBV5-4 to TRBJ2-7; D call uncertain. CDR3 length: 15 amino acids. The V gene lost 0 bases and the J gene lost 0 bases, with 10 bases spanning the gap. The germline V gene has CDR1 SGHNT and CDR2 YYREEE (reference sequence). CDR3 DNA sequence: TGTGCCAGCAGCTTGGGCGGATTTAGCTCCTACGAGCAGTACTTC. Translating gives CASSLGGFSSYEQYF.

The rearrangement links TRBV11-2 to TRBJ2-7; no reliable D call. CDR3 size: 12 residues. Trimming shortened V by 5 bases and J by 7 bases, and 12 bases separated the two germline ends. Per germline, CDR1 SGHAT and CDR2 FQNNGV. The CDR3 coding sequence is TGTGCCAGCAGCCCCGGGCTGGGAGAGCAGTACTTC. Its translation is CASSPGLGEQYF.

This sequence joins TRBV5-3 and TRBJ1-2, with TRBD1 matching 9 bases. TRBV5-3 is filed as an ORF, its function uncertain. With 2 bases clipped from V and 2 bases from J, the junction kept 7 bases outside the gene matches. The CDR3 totals 16 residues. The CDR3 DNA follows: TGTGCCAGAAGCTTTACTCCGGGACAGGGAAACTATGGCTACACCTTC. Translating it yields CARSFTPGQGNYGYTF.

The V gene is TRBV12-5, the J gene TRBJ2-7, with unresolved D. Germline values: CDR1 LGHNT, CDR2 FRNRAP. The CDR3 sequence is 15 residues long. Trimming cost V 0 bases and J 5 bases, with 14 bases left between them. CDR3 sequence: CASGLVPLGWHEQYF. The DNA of the CDR3 is TGTGCTAGTGGTTTGGTACCCCTTGGGTGGCACGAGCAGTACTTC.

The J gene is TRBJ1-2, the V gene TRBV15; the match to TRBD1 covers 7 bases. Per germline, CDR1 LNHNV and CDR2 YYDKDF (reference sequence). The CDR3 sequence is 18 residues long. With 3 bases clipped from V and 4 bases from J, the junction kept 17 bases outside the gene matches. CDR3 in amino acids: CATSSELMDRTLAYGYTF. In nucleotides, the CDR3 is TGTGCCACCAGCAGCGAGTTGATGGACAGGACTCTCGCCTATGGCTACACCTTC.

V gene TRBV15 combines with J gene TRBJ2-5; TRBD1 matches at 7 bases. Trimming cost V 1 base and J 5 bases; bases outside gene matches: 7. The CDR3 runs to 15 residues. Germline loops: CDR1 LNHNV, CDR2 YYDKDF (reference sequence). Here the CDR3 DNA reads TGTGCCACCAGCAGAGGTGAAGGGGGCGGGGAGACCCAGTACTTC. Its translation: CATSRGEGGGETQYF. Variable domain in full (rest from reference TRBV15 and TRBJ2-5): DAMVIQNPRYQVTQFGKPVTLSCSQTLNHNVMYWYQQKSSQAPKLLFHYYDKDFNNEADTPDNFQSRRPNTSFCFLDIRSPGLGDTAMYLCATSRGEGGGETQYFGPGTRLLVL.

The chain uses TRBV7-9 and TRBJ2-1; 7 bases align to TRBD2. The CDR3 covers 15 residues. The germline CDR1 and CDR2 sequences are SEHNR and FQNEAQ (reference sequence). The junction had 10 bases not matched to a gene; V was cut back by 5 bases and J by 6 bases. In nucleotides, the CDR3 is TGTGCCAGCAGCGCCTCGGCGGGAGTTGTCAATGAGCAGTTCTTC. Translated, it gives CASSASAGVVNEQFF.

V is TRBV28 and J is TRBJ2-7, with 9 bases matching TRBD1. The V gene's germline CDR1 is MDHEN and CDR2 SYDVKM. The CDR3 contains 14 residues. Trimming took 3 bases from V and 3 from J; bases not matched to a gene: 3. The CDR3 nucleotides are TGTGCCAGCAGTTTTGGGACAGGGATCTACGAGCAGTACTTC. This sequence encodes CASSFGTGIYEQYF.

This clone was seen once. Other DNA sequences of this sample code for an identical CDR3. The chain uses TRBV7-6 and TRBJ1-1; D remains unclear. CDR1 SGHVS and CDR2 FNYEAQ come from the germline V gene. Trimming cost V 5 bases and J 5 bases, with 12 bases left between them. CDR3 size: 13 residues. The CDR3 here is CASSPSKRTEAFF. The CDR3 region has the DNA TGTGCCAGCAGCCCCAGTAAGCGGACTGAAGCTTTCTTT.

The chain uses TRBV7-9 and TRBJ2-1, with 10 bases identical to TRBD2. V was clipped by 0 bases and J by 6 bases; unmatched bases: 2. The germline V gene has CDR1 SEHNR and CDR2 FQNEAQ (reference sequence). The CDR3 sequence is 15 residues long. The CDR3 sequence is CASSLARTSGNEQFF. CDR3 coding DNA: TGTGCCAGCAGCTTAGCCCGGACTAGCGGCAATGAGCAGTTCTTC.

V gene TRBV5-1 combines with J gene TRBJ2-7, with 8 positions matching TRBD2. V lost 8 bases, J lost 2 bases, and 12 bases stayed unmatched. The CDR3 sequence is 15 residues long. Germline lookup yields CDR1 SGHRS and CDR2 YFSETQ. Written as DNA, the CDR3 is TGCGCCAGTAGAACCGAGCGGGAGAGGACCTACGAGCAGTACTTC. It is translated as CASRTERERTYEQYF.

This rearrangement joins TRBV29-1 to TRBJ2-7; a possible D gene is TRBD2 (5 bases). The ends were cut back, 5 bases at V and 0 bases at J, with 23 bases in the middle. This CDR3 comprises 17 residues. Per germline, CDR1 SQVTM and CDR2 ANQGSEA. The CDR3 spells CSVYGGEPTTSSYEQYF. As DNA, the CDR3 is TGCAGCGTTTACGGCGGAGAACCGACAACTAGCTCCTACGAGCAGTACTTC.

The CDR3 spells CASSGEWGTGELFF. The CDR3 DNA reads as TGCGCCAGCAGTGGGGAGTGGGGCACCGGGGAGCTGTTTTTT. This chain links TRBV4-3 with TRBJ2-2; TRBD2 might be the D (5 bases). V lost 6 bases to trimming and J lost 4 bases, with 12 bases between them. In germline, CDR1 is LGHNA, CDR2 YSLEER. This CDR3 spans 14 amino acids.